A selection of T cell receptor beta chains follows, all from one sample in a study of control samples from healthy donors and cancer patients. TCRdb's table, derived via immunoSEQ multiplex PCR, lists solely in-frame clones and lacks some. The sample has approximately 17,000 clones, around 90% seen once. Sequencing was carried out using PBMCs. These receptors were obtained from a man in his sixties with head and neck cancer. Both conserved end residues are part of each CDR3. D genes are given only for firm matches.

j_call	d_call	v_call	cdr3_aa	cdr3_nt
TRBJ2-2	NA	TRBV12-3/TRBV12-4	CASSPGQGELFF	TGTGCCAGCAGTCCTGGACAGGGGGAGCTGTTTTTT
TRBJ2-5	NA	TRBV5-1	CASTGGAQETQYF	TGCGCCAGCACTGGTGGAGCTCAAGAGACCCAGTACTTC
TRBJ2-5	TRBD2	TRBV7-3	CASSLYGGDQYF	TGTGCCAGCAGCTTATATGGGGGGGACCAGTACTTC
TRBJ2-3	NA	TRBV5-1	CASRYLGARGTDTQYF	TGCGCCAGCCGATATCTTGGGGCGCGGGGCACAGATACGCAGTATTTT